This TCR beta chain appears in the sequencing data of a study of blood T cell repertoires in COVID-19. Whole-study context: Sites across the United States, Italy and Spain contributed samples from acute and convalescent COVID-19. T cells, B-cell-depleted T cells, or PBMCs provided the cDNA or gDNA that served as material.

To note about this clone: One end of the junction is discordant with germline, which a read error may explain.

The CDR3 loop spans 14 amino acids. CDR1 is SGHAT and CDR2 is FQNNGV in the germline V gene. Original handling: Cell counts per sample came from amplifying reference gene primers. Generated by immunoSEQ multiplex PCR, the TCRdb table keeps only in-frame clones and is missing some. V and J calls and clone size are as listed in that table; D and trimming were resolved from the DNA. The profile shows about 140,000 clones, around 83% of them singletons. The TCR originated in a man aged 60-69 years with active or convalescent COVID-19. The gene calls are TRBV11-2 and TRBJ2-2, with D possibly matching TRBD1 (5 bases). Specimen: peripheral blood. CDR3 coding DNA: TGTGCCAGCAGCTTTCAGGGAAACAACGGGGAGCTGTTTTTT. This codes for CASSFQGNNGELFF.